The 27 T cell receptor beta chains listed next were all sequenced from one sample in a study of Graves' ophthalmopathy and Graves' hyperthyroidism. TCR beta CDR3 amplification used RNA transcripts. A first-round RT-PCR used HTBI primers, followed by a second-round multiplex PCR. Each CDR3 protein gets one entry after TCRdb re-called the multiplex PCR reads with MiXCR. The sample lists about 480,000 distinct CDR3 sequences, around 14% occurring once. Sequencing used blood. These receptors all come from a woman in her twenties or thirties with Graves' ophthalmopathy.

The chain has TRBV28 and TRBJ2-5, with 15 bases lining up with TRBD2. J lost 5 bases, V lost 5 bases, and 9 bases had no gene match. The CDR3 extends over 17 amino acids. The germline gives CDR1 MDHEN, CDR2 SYDVKM. The CDR3 loop reads CASSPPPGLAGGETQYF. The CDR3 DNA follows: TGTGCCAGCAGTCCGCCGCCGGGACTAGCGGGAGGCGAGACCCAGTACTTC. The whole variable domain, remainder taken from reference TRBV28 and TRBJ2-5, is DVKVTQSSRYLVKRTGEKVFLECVQDMDHENMFWYRQDPGLGLRLIYFSYDVKMKEKGDIPEGYSVSREKKERFSLILESASTNQTSMYLCASSPPPGLAGGETQYFGPGTRLLVL.

This clonotype was counted many times. CDR3 nucleotides: TGTGCCAGCAGCTCGGACACGGTCAATTCACCCCTCCACTTT. It specifies CASSSDTVNSPLHF. This rearrangement joins TRBV11-1 to TRBJ1-6; possible D gene TRBD1, 5 bases. The germline V gene encodes CDR1 SGHAT and CDR2 FQDESV (reference sequence). Trimming stripped 4 bases from V and 7 bases from J, with 11 bases between. CDR3 length equals 14 residues.

This clonotype was counted many times. J is TRBJ2-7 and V is TRBV20-1, with 10 bases lining up with TRBD1. Per the germline V gene, CDR1 is DFQATT and CDR2 is SNEGSKA (reference sequence). V gave up 6 bases and J gave up 2 bases; unmatched junction bases: 13. This CDR3 is built from 16 residues. DNA for the CDR3: TGCAGTGCCAAAAGGGACAGGGGCCCATCTACCTACGAGCAGTACTTC. This codes for CSAKRDRGPSTYEQYF.

This clonotype was observed at least ten times. The chain is built from TRBV6-2 or TRBV6-3 and TRBJ2-7, with unresolved D. V dropped 2 bases and J dropped 6 bases, with 11 bases sitting between them. The CDR3 runs 13 residues. From germline, CDR1 is MNHEY and CDR2 SVGEGT. The CDR3 region has the DNA TGTGCCAGCAGTTACGCAGAAGGCGGCGAGCAGTACTTC. Amino acid sequence: CASSYAEGGEQYF.

This clonotype was detected a few times. The chain links TRBV6-2 or TRBV6-3 to TRBJ2-7; TRBD1 matches 11 bases. The CDR3 contains 18 residues. J lost 1 base, V lost 0 bases, and 8 bases had no gene match. From germline, CDR1 is MNHEY and CDR2 SVGEGT. The CDR3 region is CASSYSAGTGGPSYEQYF. The DNA of the CDR3 is TGTGCCAGCAGTTACTCCGCCGGGACAGGGGGTCCATCCTACGAGCAGTACTTC.

This clonotype has a count of ten or more. The J gene is TRBJ1-6, the V gene TRBV6-1; 7 nucleotides agree with TRBD1. Germline lookup yields CDR1 MNHNS and CDR2 SASEGT. The CDR3 length is 16 residues. With 10 bases clipped from V and 2 bases from J, the junction kept 11 bases outside the gene matches. The CDR3 is CATQGGDRTYNSPLHF. The CDR3 DNA reads as TGTGCCACCCAGGGGGGGGACCGAACCTATAATTCACCCCTCCACTTT.

In its sample, this clonotype was seen many times. V and J are TRBV6-5 and TRBJ2-5; 10 bases align to TRBD1. This CDR3 comprises 14 residues. Germline V gene data show CDR1 as MNHEY and CDR2 as SVGAGI. With V trimmed by 11 bases and J by 0 bases, 6 bases remained unmatched. The CDR3: CAGGQGWYQETQYF. CDR3 nucleotide sequence: TGTGCCGGGGGACAGGGGTGGTACCAAGAGACCCAGTACTTC.

This clonotype was seen at least ten times. CDR3 nucleotide sequence: TGTGCCAGCGCGCCTTCTACGGTCAGGCCCTACAATCAGCCCCAGCATTTT. Encoded protein: CASAPSTVRPYNQPQHF. The genes are TRBV28 and TRBJ1-5; D uncertain. V lost 8 bases, J lost 3 bases, and 23 bases lay in between. The CDR3 totals 17 residues. Per germline, CDR1 MDHEN and CDR2 SYDVKM.

This clonotype has a count of ten or more. V gene TRBV12-3 or TRBV12-4 combines with J gene TRBJ1-6; unclear D gene. The length of the CDR3 is 13 residues. The germline V and J ends were trimmed by 3 bases and 10 bases, with 10 bases remaining between them. The CDR3 DNA reads as TGTGCCAGCAGTTTCGACTGGATGTCACCCCTCCACTTT. Amino acid sequence: CASSFDWMSPLHF.

In its sample, this clonotype was seen many times. The V and J genes are TRBV19 and TRBJ1-1; TRBD1 agrees at 11 bases. The V segment lost 10 bases and the J segment 5 bases; nucleotides outside the gene matches: 6. The CDR3 loop spans 13 amino acids. Germline V CDR1 and CDR2: LNHDA, SQIVND (reference sequence). CDR3: CATGTGGRTEAFF. The DNA of the CDR3 is TGTGCCACCGGGACAGGGGGAAGAACTGAAGCTTTCTTT.

This clonotype has a count of ten or more. The rearrangement uses TRBV25-1 and TRBJ1-2; perhaps TRBD1 as D (5 bases). In germline, CDR1 is MGHDK, CDR2 SYGVNS. The ends were cut back, 1 base at V and 7 bases at J, with 10 bases in the middle. The CDR3 covers 13 residues. CDR3 sequence: CASSESFGGGYTF. The CDR3 DNA sequence: TGTGCCAGCAGTGAATCCTTCGGGGGTGGCTACACCTTC.

In this sample, this clonotype turned up many times. The chain combines TRBV3-1 with TRBJ2-2; the match to TRBD1 covers 8 bases. The germline V gene has CDR1 LGHDT and CDR2 YNNKEL (reference sequence). The length of the CDR3 is 16 residues. V was pared by 3 bases and J by 2 bases, with 5 bases of the junction left unmatched. The CDR3 loop is CASSQNPGGNTGELFF. CDR3 in DNA: TGTGCCAGCAGCCAGAACCCAGGGGGCAACACCGGGGAGCTGTTTTTT.

The chain employs TRBV6-5 and TRBJ1-3; D may be TRBD1 (6 bases). V lost 5 bases and J lost 1, with 9 bases in between. The CDR3 length is 14 residues. The germline V gene has CDR1 MNHEY and CDR2 SVGAGI. CDR3 sequence: CASSHRESGNTIYF. CDR3 DNA sequence: TGTGCCAGCAGTCACAGGGAATCTGGAAACACCATATATTTT.

The sample holds many counts of this clonotype. The J gene is TRBJ2-5, the V gene TRBV28, with D unresolved. The V gene lost 5 bases and the J gene lost 3 bases, with 13 bases spanning the gap. Looked up from germline, CDR1 is MDHEN and CDR2 is SYDVKM. The CDR3 spans 14 residues. Here the CDR3 reads CASSRTNVEETQYF. CDR3 nucleotide sequence: TGTGCCAGCAGTCGTACTAACGTGGAAGAGACCCAGTACTTC.

Ten or more counts support this clonotype. The genes are TRBV6-5 and TRBJ2-7; D is possibly TRBD1 (6 bases). CDR1 and CDR2 from the germline V gene are MNHEY and SVGAGI. Trimming stripped 6 bases from V and 3 bases from J, with 21 bases between. The CDR3 totals 16 residues. The CDR3 DNA reads as TGTGCCAGCAGAAGACAGGCTGATCCCCCGTTCTACGAGCAGTACTTC. Amino acids: CASRRQADPPFYEQYF.

This clonotype was counted many times. V gene TRBV29-1 combines with J gene TRBJ2-7, with 13 nucleotides matching TRBD2. This CDR3 spans 15 amino acids. The V gene end was trimmed by 1 base and the J gene end by 5 bases; junction bases not matched to a gene: 5. CDR1 SQVTM and CDR2 ANQGSEA come from the germline V gene. The CDR3 DNA reads TGCAGCGTTGAAGGACTAGCGGGAGGCCGGGACGAGCAGTACTTC. Residues: CSVEGLAGGRDEQYF.

This clonotype was counted a few times. V is TRBV27 and J is TRBJ1-6; D may be TRBD1 (5 bases). Per germline, CDR1 MNHEY and CDR2 SMNVEV (reference sequence). V was cut by 5 bases and J by 6 bases, with 14 bases left in between. This CDR3 is 15 amino acids long. The CDR3 bases are TGTGCCAGCAGTGTCTCAGGGTTAGGTAATTCACCCCTCCACTTT. This codes for CASSVSGLGNSPLHF.

The table lists this clonotype with a few counts. The rearrangement joins TRBV5-4 to TRBJ1-1; no firm D call. V was trimmed by 0 bases and J by 3 bases, leaving 12 bases between them. Germline V gene sequence: CDR1 SGHNT, CDR2 YYREEE (reference sequence). This CDR3 region has 15 residues. The CDR3 nucleotides are TGTGCCAGCAGCTTGGGAGTAGGGCGGGACACTGAAGCTTTCTTT. This gives the protein CASSLGVGRDTEAFF.

This clonotype was observed at least ten times. V usage is TRBV29-1 and J usage is TRBJ2-5; D may match TRBD1 or TRBD2 (6 bases each). Germline CDR1 is SQVTM and CDR2 is ANQGSEA. The V end lost 4 bases, the J end lost 5 bases, and 14 bases lay between the germline ends. This CDR3 is built from 13 residues. As DNA, the CDR3 is TGCAGCGTTGGAAAAGGGGGGCTGGAGACCCAGTACTTC. It yields the protein CSVGKGGLETQYF.

This clonotype occurred a few times. The chain employs TRBV6-5 and TRBJ2-5; D is uncertain. CDR1 is MNHEY, CDR2 SVGAGI, per germline. This CDR3 is built from 15 residues. Trimming took 4 bases from V and 2 from J, leaving 14 bases between them. The CDR3 protein is CASSLPLAVQETQYF. CDR3 bases: TGTGCCAGCAGTTTGCCCCTGGCAGTGCAAGAGACCCAGTACTTC.

This clonotype came up many times. A read error is possible here, since a much larger clone lies one base away. This sequence joins TRBV5-1 and TRBJ1-1, with TRBD1 matching over 7 bases. The CDR3 is 14 residues long. Germline values: CDR1 SGHRS, CDR2 YFSETQ. CDR3 nucleotide sequence: TGCACCAGCAGCGGGGAGACAGGGTCGCTTGAAGCTTTCTTT. Its protein product is CTSSGETGSLEAFF.

This clonotype was observed many times. The V gene is TRBV12-5, the J gene TRBJ1-5, with D unclear. Trimming shortened V by 11 bases and J by 9 bases, and 20 bases separated the two germline ends. The CDR3 sequence is 13 residues long. The germline CDR1 and CDR2 sequences are LGHNT and FRNRAP. As DNA, the CDR3 is TGTGCTGCCTCGGAGGGCCCAGTGGTGCCCCAGCATTTT. Translation: CAASEGPVVPQHF.

This chain joins TRBV10-3 and TRBJ1-2; 8 bases map to TRBD1. V trimming: 6 bases; J trimming: 6 bases; junction bases outside the gene matches: 3. Germline V gives CDR1 ENHRY, CDR2 SYGVKD. The CDR3 has 12 amino acids. The CDR3 DNA reads TGTGCCATCAGCCCGACAGGGGATGGCTACACCTTC. Translating gives CAISPTGDGYTF.

This clonotype has a handful of counts. The chain employs TRBV6-1 and TRBJ1-6; D gene unclear. In germline, CDR1 is MNHNS, CDR2 SASEGT. The CDR3 is made up of 17 amino acids. The V end lost 5 bases, the J end lost 1 base, and 15 bases lay between the germline ends. In DNA form, the CDR3 reads TGTGCCAGCAGTCCATTCGGCCTAGGGTCCTATAATTCACCCCTCCACTTT. Translation gives CASSPFGLGSYNSPLHF.

This clonotype has at least ten counts. The V gene is TRBV9, the J gene TRBJ2-7; TRBD2 matches at 12 bases. The CDR3 consists of 15 residues. Germline values: CDR1 SGDLS, CDR2 YYNGEE. Trimming cost V 1 base and J 6 bases; bases outside gene matches: 5. The CDR3 region has the DNA TGTGCCAGCAGCGTATCAGGGACTAGCGGGTCCGAGCAGTACTTC. This sequence encodes CASSVSGTSGSEQYF.

The chain links TRBV6-2 or TRBV6-3 to TRBJ1-1; possibly TRBD1 for D (5 bases). The CDR3 sequence is 14 residues long. Per the germline V gene, CDR1 is MNHEY and CDR2 is SVGEGT. V lost 0 bases to trimming and J lost 5 bases, with 10 bases between them. For the CDR3, the DNA is TGTGCCAGCAGTTACTCCAGGGTGCGGACTGAAGCTTTCTTT. The encoded protein is CASSYSRVRTEAFF.

This clonotype was detected ten times or more. This may come from a read error, since a much larger clone is one base off. This chain joins TRBV12-3 or TRBV12-4 and TRBJ2-5; 9 nucleotides align to TRBD2. This CDR3 region has 16 residues. The CDR3 loop is CASRATGGGAAETKYF. The CDR3 DNA reads as TGTGCCAGCAGGGCCACGGGCGGGGGGGCCGCGGAGACCAAGTACTTC.